A selection of T cell receptor beta chains follows, all from one sample in a study of identical twins. TCRdb redid the calling of the 5' RACE reads with MiXCR, one entry per CDR3 protein. The table has 750,000 to 950,000 distinct CDR3 sequences, about 12% seen once. The sample also formed part of further work on yellow fever vaccine responses in identical twins.

The sample was PBMCs. The receptors here all came from a woman aged 18 to 35 in good health. The CDR3 runs from the conserved cysteine through the conserved F or W. D genes are given only for firm matches. The size entry is marked missing in some rows and otherwise reads once, few, many or a size class.

cdr3_aa: CATSDSRQGATGELFF
cdr3_nt: TGTGCCACCAGTGATTCCCGACAGGGGGCTACCGGGGAGCTGTTTTTT
clone_size: few
j_call: TRBJ2-2
d_call: TRBD1
v_call: TRBV24-1

cdr3_aa: CASSQDRADGTQYF
cdr3_nt: TGTGCCAGCAGCCAAGACCGGGCCGACGGGACCCAGTACTTC
clone_size: many
j_call: TRBJ2-5
d_call: .
v_call: TRBV14

cdr3_aa: CASSLETSSTDTQYF
cdr3_nt: TGTGCCAGCAGTTTAGAGACATCTAGCACAGATACGCAGTATTTT
clone_size: .
j_call: TRBJ2-3
d_call: .
v_call: TRBV12-3/TRBV12-4

cdr3_aa: CATSDFDTQYF
cdr3_nt: TGTGCCACCAGTGATTTTGATACGCAGTATTTT
clone_size: many
j_call: TRBJ2-3
d_call: .
v_call: TRBV24-1

cdr3_aa: CASTPGAGGLNTEAFF
cdr3_nt: TGTGCCAGCACCCCCGGGGCAGGGGGATTGAACACTGAAGCTTTCTTT
clone_size: .
j_call: TRBJ1-1
d_call: TRBD1
v_call: TRBV12-3/TRBV12-4

cdr3_aa: CANSNSGTNTGELFF
cdr3_nt: TGCGCCAACAGCAATAGCGGGACGAACACCGGGGAGCTGTTTTTT
clone_size: .
j_call: TRBJ2-2
d_call: TRBD2
v_call: TRBV5-1

cdr3_aa: CASSQDRPAWTTYNEQFF
cdr3_nt: TGCGCCAGCAGCCAAGATCGGCCCGCCTGGACTACATACAATGAGCAGTTCTTC
clone_size: .
j_call: TRBJ2-1
d_call: .
v_call: TRBV4-1

cdr3_aa: CASSLYSVMNTEAFF
cdr3_nt: TGCGCCAGCAGCTTGTATTCAGTCATGAACACTGAAGCTTTCTTT
clone_size: few
j_call: TRBJ1-1
d_call: .
v_call: TRBV5-1

cdr3_aa: CASKGLGSYNEQFF
cdr3_nt: TGTGCCAGCAAGGGATTGGGCTCCTACAATGAGCAGTTCTTC
clone_size: few
j_call: TRBJ2-1
d_call: .
v_call: TRBV25-1

cdr3_aa: CATSEPGQGATEAFF
cdr3_nt: TGTGCCACCAGCGAACCGGGACAGGGGGCAACTGAAGCTTTCTTT
clone_size: few
j_call: TRBJ1-1
d_call: TRBD1
v_call: TRBV15

cdr3_aa: CASSGRPLSYEQYF
cdr3_nt: TGTGCCAGCAGCGGGAGGCCCCTCTCCTACGAGCAGTACTTC
clone_size: many
j_call: TRBJ2-7
d_call: TRBD2
v_call: TRBV28

cdr3_aa: CASSARDTGSVLETQYF
cdr3_nt: TGCGCCAGCAGTGCCAGGGACACGGGCAGCGTTTTGGAGACCCAGTACTTC
clone_size: .
j_call: TRBJ2-5
d_call: .
v_call: TRBV5-1

cdr3_aa: CAISESAGLADNEQFF
cdr3_nt: TGTGCCATCAGTGAGTCAGCGGGACTAGCGGACAATGAGCAGTTCTTC
clone_size: few
j_call: TRBJ2-1
d_call: TRBD2
v_call: TRBV10-3

cdr3_aa: CASSLEWGLSNQPQHF
cdr3_nt: TGTGCCAGCAGCTTAGAATGGGGGTTAAGCAATCAGCCCCAGCATTTT
clone_size: .
j_call: TRBJ1-5
d_call: .
v_call: TRBV7-2

cdr3_aa: CASSLEGALYEQYF
cdr3_nt: TGTGCCAGCAGCTTAGAAGGGGCGCTCTACGAGCAGTACTTC
clone_size: .
j_call: TRBJ2-7
d_call: .
v_call: TRBV11-2

cdr3_aa: CASIPPPRGAKNIQYF
cdr3_nt: TGTGCCAGCATTCCACCTCCTCGGGGAGCCAAAAACATTCAGTACTTC
clone_size: few
j_call: TRBJ2-4
d_call: .
v_call: TRBV25-1

cdr3_aa: CASSYVAEETQYF
cdr3_nt: TGTGCCAGCAGTTATGTGGCCGAAGAGACCCAGTACTTC
clone_size: .
j_call: TRBJ2-5
d_call: .
v_call: TRBV6-6

cdr3_aa: CATSRGVAGGFTDTQYF
cdr3_nt: TGTGCCACCAGCAGAGGTGTAGCGGGGGGATTCACAGATACGCAGTATTTT
clone_size: few
j_call: TRBJ2-3
d_call: TRBD2
v_call: TRBV15

cdr3_aa: CASRPGTSVSGLETQYF
cdr3_nt: TGCGCCAGCAGGCCCGGGACGTCGGTGTCAGGGTTGGAGACCCAGTACTTC
clone_size: few
j_call: TRBJ2-5
d_call: .
v_call: TRBV4-1

cdr3_aa: CASSPDSREQYF
cdr3_nt: TGTGCCAGCAGCCCGGACAGTAGGGAGCAGTACTTC
clone_size: .
j_call: TRBJ2-7
d_call: .
v_call: TRBV5-5

cdr3_aa: CASRSVAFF
cdr3_nt: TGTGCCAGCAGGTCGGTAGCTTTCTTT
clone_size: .
j_call: TRBJ1-1
d_call: .
v_call: TRBV12-3/TRBV12-4

cdr3_aa: CASSEVGVRLGTDTQYF
cdr3_nt: TGTGCCAGCAGCGAAGTAGGCGTCCGACTTGGCACAGATACGCAGTATTTT
clone_size: many
j_call: TRBJ2-3
d_call: .
v_call: TRBV12-3/TRBV12-4

cdr3_aa: CASRDTGGASYEQYF
cdr3_nt: TGTGCCAGCAGAGACACAGGGGGCGCATCCTACGAGCAGTACTTC
clone_size: few
j_call: TRBJ2-7
d_call: TRBD1
v_call: TRBV6-1

cdr3_aa: CASRDTTDFPMNTEAFF
cdr3_nt: TGTGCCAGCAGAGACACAACGGACTTTCCCATGAACACTGAAGCTTTCTTT
clone_size: .
j_call: TRBJ1-1
d_call: .
v_call: TRBV12-3/TRBV12-4

cdr3_aa: CASSLSQLSYNEQFF
cdr3_nt: TGTGCCAGCAGTTTATCCCAACTATCCTACAATGAGCAGTTCTTC
clone_size: once
j_call: TRBJ2-1
d_call: .
v_call: TRBV28

cdr3_aa: CASSLRGDTRSYEQYF
cdr3_nt: TGTGCCAGCAGCTTAAGGGGAGACACTAGGTCCTACGAGCAGTACTTC
clone_size: .
j_call: TRBJ2-7
d_call: .
v_call: TRBV7-9

cdr3_aa: CASSLVGSRAHYEQYF
cdr3_nt: TGTGCCAGCAGCTTGGTAGGCAGTCGGGCCCACTACGAGCAGTACTTC
clone_size: few
j_call: TRBJ2-7
d_call: .
v_call: TRBV5-6

cdr3_aa: CSAPGTVYEKLFF
cdr3_nt: TGCAGTGCGCCCGGGACAGTTTATGAAAAACTGTTTTTT
clone_size: .
j_call: TRBJ1-4
d_call: TRBD1
v_call: TRBV20-1

cdr3_aa: CASSLDPSGSSLETQYF
cdr3_nt: TGCGCCAGCAGCTTGGATCCTAGCGGGAGCTCTCTGGAGACCCAGTACTTC
clone_size: many
j_call: TRBJ2-5
d_call: TRBD2
v_call: TRBV5-1

cdr3_aa: CASCDSGGSYNEQFF
cdr3_nt: TGTGCCAGCTGCGATAGCGGGGGTTCCTACAATGAGCAGTTCTTC
clone_size: .
j_call: TRBJ2-1
d_call: TRBD2
v_call: TRBV6-1

cdr3_aa: CSATRDRGWTEAFF
cdr3_nt: TGCAGTGCTACGAGGGACAGGGGTTGGACTGAAGCTTTCTTT
clone_size: .
j_call: TRBJ1-1
d_call: TRBD1
v_call: TRBV20-1

cdr3_aa: CASSYPRAADDLAYEQYF
cdr3_nt: TGTGCCAGCAGTTACCCCAGGGCGGCGGACGACCTAGCCTACGAGCAGTACTTC
clone_size: .
j_call: TRBJ2-7
d_call: .
v_call: TRBV6-2/TRBV6-3